The entry below describes one T cell receptor beta chain. Antigen specificity is unknown. The sample belongs to a study of cytomegalovirus exposure and HLA in healthy donors. Study-wide points: As a later analysis showed, several of the most significant clusters appeared to be linked to common viral pathogens. Through in vitro validation, three CMV-associated chains were shown to be specific for CMV antigens. From TCR beta sequences, most subjects' HLA-A and HLA-B alleles were reportedly predicted accurately.

These donors counted as nominally healthy when sampled, but unrecorded immune exposures were likely. The study ran its PCR with 60 Vbeta and 13 Jbeta primers. TCRdb keeps only in-frame clones here, not all; method: immunoSEQ multiplex PCR. This sample has about 150,000 clones, with around 78% found just once. Trimming cost V 2 bases and J 7 bases; bases outside gene matches: 5. Germline V gene sequence: CDR1 MNHNY, CDR2 SVGAGI (reference sequence). There are 15 residues in the CDR3. The sequenced sample was PBMCs. This clonotype was obtained from a woman aged 45 to 65 in good health and CMV-seropositive. The chain has TRBV6-6 and TRBJ1-4; 9 bases fit TRBD1. The CDR3 loop reads CASSYGDRDGEKLFF. The CDR3 bases are TGTGCCAGCAGTTACGGGGACAGGGACGGTGAAAAACTGTTTTTT.